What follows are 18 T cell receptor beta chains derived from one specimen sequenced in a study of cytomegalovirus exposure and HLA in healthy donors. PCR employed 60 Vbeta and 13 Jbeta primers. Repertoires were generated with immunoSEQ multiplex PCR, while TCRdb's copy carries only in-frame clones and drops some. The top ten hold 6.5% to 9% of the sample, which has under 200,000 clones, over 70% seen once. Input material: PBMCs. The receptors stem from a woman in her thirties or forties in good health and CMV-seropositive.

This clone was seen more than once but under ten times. CDR3 loop: CASSLGQGMDGYTF. The CDR3 nucleotides are TGTGCCAGCTCGCTCGGACAGGGGATGGATGGCTACACCTTC. The chain employs TRBV18 and TRBJ1-2; TRBD1 aligns across 9 bases. The J segment lost 6 bases and the V segment lost 6 bases, leaving 8 bases of the junction unmatched. This CDR3 has 14 amino acids. Germline V gene lookup returns CDR1 KGHSH and CDR2 LQKENI.

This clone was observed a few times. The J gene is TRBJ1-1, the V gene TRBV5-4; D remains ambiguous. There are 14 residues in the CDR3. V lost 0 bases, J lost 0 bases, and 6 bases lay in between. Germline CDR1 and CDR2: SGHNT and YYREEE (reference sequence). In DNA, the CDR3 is TGTGCCAGCAGCTTGGCCAGGTTGAACACTGAAGCTTTCTTT. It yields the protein CASSLARLNTEAFF.

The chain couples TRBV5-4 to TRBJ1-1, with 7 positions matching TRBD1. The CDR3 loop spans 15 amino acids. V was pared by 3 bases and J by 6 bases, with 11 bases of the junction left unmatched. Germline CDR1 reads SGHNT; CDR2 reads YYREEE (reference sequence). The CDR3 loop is CASSWTGPEGAEAFF. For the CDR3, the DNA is TGTGCCAGCAGCTGGACAGGACCCGAAGGCGCTGAAGCTTTCTTT.

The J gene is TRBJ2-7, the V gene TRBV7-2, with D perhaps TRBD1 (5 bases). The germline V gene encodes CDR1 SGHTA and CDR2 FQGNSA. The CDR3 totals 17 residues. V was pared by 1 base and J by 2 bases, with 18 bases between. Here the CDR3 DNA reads TGTGCCAGCAGCTTAGGTCCTCTATTGCAGGGCACCTACGAGCAGTACTTC. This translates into CASSLGPLLQGTYEQYF.

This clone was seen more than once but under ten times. The chain's CDR3 is CASSPLRDQPQHF. The CDR3, as DNA: TGTGCCAGCAGCCCCCTACGGGATCAGCCCCAGCATTTT. The V and J genes are TRBV7-9 and TRBJ1-5; D ambiguous. Germline assignment: CDR1 SEHNR and CDR2 FQNEAQ (reference sequence). The length of the CDR3 is 13 residues. Trimming cost V 5 bases and J 5 bases, with 10 bases left between them.

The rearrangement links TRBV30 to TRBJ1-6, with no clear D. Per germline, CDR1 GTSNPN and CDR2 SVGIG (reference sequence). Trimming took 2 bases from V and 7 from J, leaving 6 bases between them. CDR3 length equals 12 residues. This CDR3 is CAWSFLNSPLHF. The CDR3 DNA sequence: TGTGCCTGGAGTTTCCTGAATTCACCCCTCCACTTT.

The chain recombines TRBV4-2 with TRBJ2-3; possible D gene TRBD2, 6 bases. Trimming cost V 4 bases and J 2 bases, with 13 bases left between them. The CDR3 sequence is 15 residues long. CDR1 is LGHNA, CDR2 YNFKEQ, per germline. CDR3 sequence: CASSPTSYFTDTQYF. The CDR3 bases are TGTGCCAGCAGCCCGACTAGTTATTTCACAGATACGCAGTATTTT.

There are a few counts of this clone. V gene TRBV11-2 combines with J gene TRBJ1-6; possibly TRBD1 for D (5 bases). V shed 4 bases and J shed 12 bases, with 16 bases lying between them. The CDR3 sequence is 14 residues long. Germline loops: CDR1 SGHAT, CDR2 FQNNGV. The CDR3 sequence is CASSWGGKMIPLHF. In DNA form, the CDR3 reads TGTGCCAGCAGCTGGGGCGGCAAGATGATACCCCTCCACTTT.

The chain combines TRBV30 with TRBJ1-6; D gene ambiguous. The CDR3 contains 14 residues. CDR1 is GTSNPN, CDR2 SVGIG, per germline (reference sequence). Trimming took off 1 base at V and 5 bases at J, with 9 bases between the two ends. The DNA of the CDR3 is TGTGCCTGGAGTGGTACAGTTCATAATTCACCCCTCCACTTT. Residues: CAWSGTVHNSPLHF. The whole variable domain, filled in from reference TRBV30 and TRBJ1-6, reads SQTIHQWPATLVQPVGSPLSLECTVEGTSNPNLYWYRQAAGRGLQLLFYSVGIGQISSEVPQNLSASRPQDRQFILSSKKLLLSDSGFYLCAWSGTVHNSPLHFGNGTRLTVT.

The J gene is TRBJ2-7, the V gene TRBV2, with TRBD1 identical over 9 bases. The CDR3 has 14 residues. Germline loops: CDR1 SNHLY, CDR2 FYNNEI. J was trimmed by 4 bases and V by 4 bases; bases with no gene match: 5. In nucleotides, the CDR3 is TGTGCCAGCAGTGCGAGGACAGGGGTTTACGAGCAGTACTTC. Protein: CASSARTGVYEQYF.

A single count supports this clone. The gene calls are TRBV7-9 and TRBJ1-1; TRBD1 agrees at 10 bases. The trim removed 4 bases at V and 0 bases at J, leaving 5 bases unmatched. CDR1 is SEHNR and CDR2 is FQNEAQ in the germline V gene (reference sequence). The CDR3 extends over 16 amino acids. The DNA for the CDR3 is TGTGCCAGCAGCTCGCCGGGACAGGGGCTGAACACTGAAGCTTTCTTT. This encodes CASSSPGQGLNTEAFF. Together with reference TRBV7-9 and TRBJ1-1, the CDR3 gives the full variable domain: DTGVSQNPRHKITKRGQNVTFRCDPISEHNRLYWYRQTLGQGPEFLTYFQNEAQLEKSRLLSDRFSAERPKGSFSTLEIQRTEQGDSAMYLCASSSPGQGLNTEAFFGQGTRLTVV.

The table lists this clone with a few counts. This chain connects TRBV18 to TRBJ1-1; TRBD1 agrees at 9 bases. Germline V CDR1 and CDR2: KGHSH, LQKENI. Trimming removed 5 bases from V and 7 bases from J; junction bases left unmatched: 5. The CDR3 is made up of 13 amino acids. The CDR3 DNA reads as TGTGCCAGCTCAGCCCCGGGACAGGGTGAAGCTTTCTTT. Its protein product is CASSAPGQGEAFF.

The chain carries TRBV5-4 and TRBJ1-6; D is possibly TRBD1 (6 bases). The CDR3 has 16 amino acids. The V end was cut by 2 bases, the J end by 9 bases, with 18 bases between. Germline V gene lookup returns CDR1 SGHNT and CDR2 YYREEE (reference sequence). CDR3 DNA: TGTGCCAGCAGCTTACGGACAGAGGTTTCGGGTTCACCCCTCCACTTT. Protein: CASSLRTEVSGSPLHF.

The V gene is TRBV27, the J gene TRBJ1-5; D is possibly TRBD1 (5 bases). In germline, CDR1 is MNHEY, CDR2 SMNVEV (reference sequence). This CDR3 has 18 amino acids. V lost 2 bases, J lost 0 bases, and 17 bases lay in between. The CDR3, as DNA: TGTGCCAGCAGTTTAATTGGACTGACGGGGGATAGCAATCAGCCCCAGCATTTT. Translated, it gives CASSLIGLTGDSNQPQHF.

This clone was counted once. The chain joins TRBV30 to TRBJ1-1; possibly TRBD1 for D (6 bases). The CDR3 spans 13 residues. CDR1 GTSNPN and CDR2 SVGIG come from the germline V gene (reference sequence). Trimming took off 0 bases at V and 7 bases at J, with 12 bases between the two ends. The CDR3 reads CAWSVLRGGEAFF. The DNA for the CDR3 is TGTGCCTGGAGTGTACTGAGGGGGGGTGAAGCTTTCTTT.

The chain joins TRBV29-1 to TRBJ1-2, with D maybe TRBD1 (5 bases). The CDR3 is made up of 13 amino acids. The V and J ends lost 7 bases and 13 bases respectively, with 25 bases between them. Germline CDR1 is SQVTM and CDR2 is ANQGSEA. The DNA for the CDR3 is TGCAGCGCCCAGATCCTGGGGGAGGTGTCCAGCACCTTC. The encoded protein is CSAQILGEVSSTF.

The CDR3 region has the DNA TGTGCCAGCACTCAAGGGACAGGAGGTCTACTACGTTACGAGCAGTACTTC. Protein product: CASTQGTGGLLRYEQYF. The chain employs TRBV5-4 and TRBJ2-7; 8 positions match TRBD1. The trim removed 6 bases at V and 4 bases at J, leaving 18 bases unmatched. Germline CDR1 is SGHNT and CDR2 is YYREEE (reference sequence). The CDR3 runs to 17 residues.

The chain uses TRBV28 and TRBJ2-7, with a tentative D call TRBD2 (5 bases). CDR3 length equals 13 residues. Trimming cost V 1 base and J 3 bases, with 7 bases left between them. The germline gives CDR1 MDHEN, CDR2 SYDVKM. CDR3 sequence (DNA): TGTGCCAGCAGTTTATCCGGGGTCTACGAGCAGTACTTC. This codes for CASSLSGVYEQYF.